Listed below are T cell receptor beta chains from one sample, sequenced in a study of blood T cells in healthy people across ages. A single record per CDR3 protein comes from TCRdb applying MiXCR to the 5' RACE reads. The table shows about 800,000 distinct CDR3 sequences, with 25% occurring only once. These data also formed part of another study, on T cells of mothers and their children.

Sequenced sample: blood. The receptors were gathered from a boy aged 5-17 years in good health. Each CDR3 is given with its conserved first and last residue. The order of the fields is V gene, J gene, D gene, clone size, CDR3 DNA, CDR3 protein. D genes are given only for firm matches. The listing skips clone size in some rows; elsewhere it reads once, few, many or a size class.

v_call: TRBV29-1
j_call: TRBJ2-2
d_call: .
clone_size: .
cdr3_nt: TGCAGCGTTTTGGGGGGCACCGGGGAGCTGTTTTTT
cdr3_aa: CSVLGGTGELFF

v_call: TRBV5-1
j_call: TRBJ1-1
d_call: .
clone_size: .
cdr3_nt: TGCGCCAGCAGGGATAGAGGGGCCAAAGATACTGAAGCTTTCTTT
cdr3_aa: CASRDRGAKDTEAFF

v_call: TRBV4-1
j_call: TRBJ2-3
d_call: TRBD2
clone_size: few
cdr3_nt: TGCGCCAGCAGCCAAGATCCCTGGACTAGCTCCCCCGCAGATACGCAGTATTTT
cdr3_aa: CASSQDPWTSSPADTQYF

v_call: TRBV4-3
j_call: TRBJ2-4
d_call: .
clone_size: .
cdr3_nt: TGCGCCAGCAGCCCTGGAGGTGCAGCACTAGCCAAAAACATTCAGTACTTC
cdr3_aa: CASSPGGAALAKNIQYF

v_call: TRBV6-1
j_call: TRBJ1-1
d_call: .
clone_size: few
cdr3_nt: TGTGCCAGCCTTACGCTCCCCGGGGCCACTGAAGCTTTCTTT
cdr3_aa: CASLTLPGATEAFF

v_call: TRBV7-8
j_call: TRBJ1-2
d_call: .
clone_size: .
cdr3_nt: TGTGCCAGCAGCTTAGCGGGCGGCAACTGTGGCTACACCTTC
cdr3_aa: CASSLAGGNCGYTF

v_call: TRBV3-1
j_call: TRBJ2-1
d_call: .
clone_size: .
cdr3_nt: TGTGCCAGCAGGCACCCTAAAACCGCGTATGAGCAGTTCTTC
cdr3_aa: CASRHPKTAYEQFF

v_call: TRBV27
j_call: TRBJ2-3
d_call: TRBD1
clone_size: .
cdr3_nt: TGTGCCAGCAGTTTAACAGGGGGTGGATATACGCAGTATTTT
cdr3_aa: CASSLTGGGYTQYF

v_call: TRBV4-3
j_call: TRBJ1-6
d_call: .
clone_size: .
cdr3_nt: TGCGCCAGCAGCCAAGAGGGGGCAGGGCCTAATTCACCCCTCCACTTT
cdr3_aa: CASSQEGAGPNSPLHF

v_call: TRBV11-2
j_call: TRBJ2-3
d_call: TRBD2
clone_size: few
cdr3_nt: TGTGCCAGCAGCCCACACTGGACTAGCGGGGGGCGAACTAGCACAGATACGCAGTATTTT
cdr3_aa: CASSPHWTSGGRTSTDTQYF

v_call: TRBV7-9
j_call: TRBJ1-3
d_call: .
clone_size: .
cdr3_nt: TGTGCCAGCAGCACACAGGGTTTAGGAAACACCATATATTTT
cdr3_aa: CASSTQGLGNTIYF

v_call: TRBV7-2
j_call: TRBJ2-5
d_call: TRBD2
clone_size: few
cdr3_nt: TGTGCCAGCAGCGAAGGGCTAGCGGGAGGGTTTCTTTGGTTC
cdr3_aa: CASSEGLAGGFLWF

v_call: TRBV6-5
j_call: TRBJ2-5
d_call: .
clone_size: .
cdr3_nt: TGTGCCAGCAGTTATTTGGGGGGCAGGCAAGAGACCCAGTACTTC
cdr3_aa: CASSYLGGRQETQYF

v_call: TRBV5-1
j_call: TRBJ2-1
d_call: .
clone_size: .
cdr3_nt: TGCGCCAGCAGCTTGGGCAGGCTCTATGAGCAGTTCTTC
cdr3_aa: CASSLGRLYEQFF

v_call: TRBV29-1
j_call: TRBJ2-1
d_call: .
clone_size: .
cdr3_nt: TGCAGCGTTGAGGGTTCAGGTCTGGCGGCCCAGGGGTCCTACAATGAGCAGTTCTTC
cdr3_aa: CSVEGSGLAAQGSYNEQFF

v_call: TRBV7-9
j_call: TRBJ2-7
d_call: TRBD1
clone_size: few
cdr3_nt: TGTGCCAGCAGCTTGACAGGGGGTATGGAGGAGCAGTACTTC
cdr3_aa: CASSLTGGMEEQYF

v_call: TRBV12-3/TRBV12-4
j_call: TRBJ1-1
d_call: TRBD1
clone_size: .
cdr3_nt: TGTGCCAGCAGCCTCACGCAGGGGGGATACACTGAAGCTTTCTTT
cdr3_aa: CASSLTQGGYTEAFF

v_call: TRBV21-1
j_call: TRBJ2-5
d_call: .
clone_size: few
cdr3_nt: TGTGCCAGCAGGATCGGGGCCGATATCCAAGAGACCCAGTACTTC
cdr3_aa: CASRIGADIQETQYF

v_call: TRBV28
j_call: TRBJ2-7
d_call: .
clone_size: few
cdr3_nt: TGTGCCAGCAACACCTTGACGGGGAAAAGCTCCTACGAGCAGTACTTC
cdr3_aa: CASNTLTGKSSYEQYF

v_call: TRBV5-1
j_call: TRBJ2-2
d_call: TRBD1
clone_size: .
cdr3_nt: TGCGCCAGCAGCTTGGGCAGGGGGAAGTTCCAGACCGGGGAGCTGTTTTTT
cdr3_aa: CASSLGRGKFQTGELFF

v_call: TRBV5-1
j_call: TRBJ2-7
d_call: .
clone_size: .
cdr3_nt: TGCGCCAGCAGCTTGGTGCCGGGATGGAGCTCCTACGAGCAGTACTTC
cdr3_aa: CASSLVPGWSSYEQYF

v_call: TRBV5-1
j_call: TRBJ2-7
d_call: TRBD2
clone_size: many
cdr3_nt: TGCGCCAGCGGGGCAGAGGGCACCGGGACTAGCGGGAGTCGGTACGAGCAGTACTTC
cdr3_aa: CASGAEGTGTSGSRYEQYF

v_call: TRBV5-1
j_call: TRBJ2-2
d_call: .
clone_size: few
cdr3_nt: TGCGCCAGCAACTTGATGGCTAGCTCCGGGGAGCTGTTTTTT
cdr3_aa: CASNLMASSGELFF

v_call: TRBV28
j_call: TRBJ1-5
d_call: .
clone_size: .
cdr3_nt: TGTGCCAGCAGTCCCTTGGGGGAGCCCCAGCATTTT
cdr3_aa: CASSPLGEPQHF

v_call: TRBV9
j_call: TRBJ2-1
d_call: .
clone_size: .
cdr3_nt: TGTGCCAGCAGCGGGGACCAACTCCAGCAGTTCTTC
cdr3_aa: CASSGDQLQQFF

v_call: TRBV10-3
j_call: TRBJ2-7
d_call: .
clone_size: .
cdr3_nt: TGTGCCATTAGCCCGGATAGCTCCTACGAGCAGTACTTC
cdr3_aa: CAISPDSSYEQYF

v_call: TRBV25-1
j_call: TRBJ2-7
d_call: TRBD1
clone_size: .
cdr3_nt: TGTGCCAGCAGTGAACCGGGACAGGGGAAGTACGAGCAGTACTTC
cdr3_aa: CASSEPGQGKYEQYF

v_call: TRBV20-1
j_call: TRBJ2-5
d_call: TRBD2
clone_size: few
cdr3_nt: TGCAGTGCTAGAGATAGTAGAACTAGCGCCGAGACCCAGTACTTC
cdr3_aa: CSARDSRTSAETQYF

v_call: TRBV20-1
j_call: TRBJ2-5
d_call: TRBD2
clone_size: many
cdr3_nt: TGCAGTGCTAGACCAGCGGGGGGGCTGGAGACCCAGTACTTC
cdr3_aa: CSARPAGGLETQYF

v_call: TRBV11-2
j_call: TRBJ1-4
d_call: .
clone_size: few
cdr3_nt: TGTGCCAGCAGCTTAGTCCGGGCAGGCTGGGAAAAACTGTTTTTT
cdr3_aa: CASSLVRAGWEKLFF

v_call: TRBV7-9
j_call: TRBJ2-7
d_call: .
clone_size: .
cdr3_nt: TGTGCCAGCAGCTACCCAGACGGGGACGAGCAGTACTTC
cdr3_aa: CASSYPDGDEQYF

v_call: TRBV5-1
j_call: TRBJ2-7
d_call: .
clone_size: .
cdr3_nt: TGCGCCAGCAGTATAGGGAGCTCCTACGAGCAGTACTTC
cdr3_aa: CASSIGSSYEQYF

v_call: TRBV29-1
j_call: TRBJ2-3
d_call: .
clone_size: .
cdr3_nt: TGCAGCGCCCCGGCAGATACGCAGTATTTT
cdr3_aa: CSAPADTQYF

v_call: TRBV7-6
j_call: TRBJ2-7
d_call: TRBD2
clone_size: .
cdr3_nt: TGTGCCAGCAGCTTATCCTTGTCCCCGGGACTAGCGGGAGAAGAGCAGTACTTC
cdr3_aa: CASSLSLSPGLAGEEQYF

v_call: TRBV12-3/TRBV12-4
j_call: TRBJ2-1
d_call: .
clone_size: .
cdr3_nt: TGTGCCAGCAGTTTCCAGGGTTCTACTGAGCAGTTCTTC
cdr3_aa: CASSFQGSTEQFF

v_call: TRBV6-5
j_call: TRBJ1-1
d_call: .
clone_size: .
cdr3_nt: TGTGCCAGCACCCTAGGGATTATGGATACTGAAGCTTTCTTT
cdr3_aa: CASTLGIMDTEAFF

v_call: TRBV10-3
j_call: TRBJ2-5
d_call: TRBD1
clone_size: .
cdr3_nt: TGTGCCGCAGGGGGTCCTAGGACAGAAGAGACCCAGTACTTC
cdr3_aa: CAAGGPRTEETQYF

v_call: TRBV5-5
j_call: TRBJ1-2
d_call: .
clone_size: few
cdr3_nt: TGTGCCAGCAGCTTGGGGTACTGGCACACCTTC
cdr3_aa: CASSLGYWHTF

v_call: TRBV4-3
j_call: TRBJ2-3
d_call: .
clone_size: .
cdr3_nt: TGCGCCAGCAGCCAAGAGTTTCGGTTTGAGGGAGAGGATACGCAGTATTTT
cdr3_aa: CASSQEFRFEGEDTQYF

v_call: TRBV4-1
j_call: TRBJ2-7
d_call: .
clone_size: .
cdr3_nt: TGCGCCAGCAGCCAAGTGTCCGGGCGGCAGTACTTC
cdr3_aa: CASSQVSGRQYF

v_call: TRBV20-1
j_call: TRBJ1-2
d_call: TRBD1
clone_size: .
cdr3_nt: TGCAGTGCTAGAGATCCTGGCCCCCAGGGGGTAGACTATGGCTACACCTTC
cdr3_aa: CSARDPGPQGVDYGYTF

v_call: TRBV3-1
j_call: TRBJ1-5
d_call: .
clone_size: few
cdr3_nt: TGTGCCAGCAGCCAAGCTGCATCCCAGCCCCAGCATTTT
cdr3_aa: CASSQAASQPQHF

v_call: TRBV20-1
j_call: TRBJ1-1
d_call: TRBD1
clone_size: few
cdr3_nt: TGCAGTGCCTGGGACAGGGGCACTGAAGCTTTCTTT
cdr3_aa: CSAWDRGTEAFF

v_call: TRBV28
j_call: TRBJ2-3
d_call: TRBD2
clone_size: few
cdr3_nt: TGTGCCAGCAGTTCCGGAGGACTAGCGTATCTGGTCGATACGCAGTATTTT
cdr3_aa: CASSSGGLAYLVDTQYF

v_call: TRBV4-3
j_call: TRBJ1-1
d_call: .
clone_size: .
cdr3_nt: TGCGCCAGCAGCCAAAGTAGCCGCGTTATGAGCACTGAAGCTTTCTTT
cdr3_aa: CASSQSSRVMSTEAFF

v_call: TRBV7-2
j_call: TRBJ1-6
d_call: .
clone_size: few
cdr3_nt: TGTGCCAGCAGTCAGCGGGGACGCAGTTATAATTCACCCCTCCACTTT
cdr3_aa: CASSQRGRSYNSPLHF

v_call: TRBV7-6
j_call: TRBJ2-7
d_call: TRBD2
clone_size: few
cdr3_nt: TGTGCCAGCAGCGATGGGACTAGCGGGATCTACGAGCAGTACTTC
cdr3_aa: CASSDGTSGIYEQYF

v_call: TRBV18
j_call: TRBJ2-1
d_call: .
clone_size: .
cdr3_nt: TGTGCCAGCTCTACCACTGAGGGGAAGATAGTAGATGAGCAGTTCTTC
cdr3_aa: CASSTTEGKIVDEQFF

v_call: TRBV27
j_call: TRBJ2-5
d_call: TRBD2
clone_size: .
cdr3_nt: TGTGCCAGCAGCCTCTTAGCGGGGGGTGGTCGGACCCAGTACTTC
cdr3_aa: CASSLLAGGGRTQYF

v_call: TRBV11-1
j_call: TRBJ2-7
d_call: .
clone_size: .
cdr3_nt: TGTGCCAGCGGTCGTTCTATTTCCTACGAGCAGTACTTC
cdr3_aa: CASGRSISYEQYF

v_call: TRBV9
j_call: TRBJ2-3
d_call: TRBD2
clone_size: few
cdr3_nt: TGTGCCAGCAGTCTCGAAGCGACCAGCGGGAGGCCCACAGATACGCAGTATTTT
cdr3_aa: CASSLEATSGRPTDTQYF

v_call: TRBV28
j_call: TRBJ2-1
d_call: .
clone_size: .
cdr3_nt: TGTGCCAGCAGCTCCTGGGACACCAGCTCCTACAATGAGCAGTTCTTC
cdr3_aa: CASSSWDTSSYNEQFF

v_call: TRBV4-1
j_call: TRBJ1-6
d_call: .
clone_size: .
cdr3_nt: TGCGCCAGCAGCCAAGTATTCGGGGTTAATTCACCCCTCCACTTT
cdr3_aa: CASSQVFGVNSPLHF

v_call: TRBV12-3/TRBV12-4
j_call: TRBJ1-5
d_call: TRBD1
clone_size: .
cdr3_nt: TGTGCCAGCAGGGGGACAGCTAGCAATCAGCCCCAGCATTTT
cdr3_aa: CASRGTASNQPQHF

v_call: TRBV11-2
j_call: TRBJ2-1
d_call: TRBD2
clone_size: .
cdr3_nt: TGTGCCAGCAGCGGGACTAGCGGGAGGAATGAGCAGTTCTTC
cdr3_aa: CASSGTSGRNEQFF